This entry features one T cell receptor (beta chain) sequence. Its antigen has not been determined. No quality values exist for individual bases; no much larger clone is one base distant. Donors were healthy HIV-negative adults with no recently reported acute infections or vaccinations. Every donor was a Caucasian adult residing in Nashville, Tennessee, USA. Magnetic negative selection was used to enrich CD4+ T cells, after which naive cells were positively selected on CD45RA and the negative fraction became the memory subset. After blood collection by leukapheresis, PBMCs were isolated using Ficoll-Histopaque density gradient centrifugation and then cryopreserved in the vapor phase of liquid nitrogen. Analytical flow cytometry was used to check the purity and quantity of each magnetically sorted T cell population. Genomic DNA was isolated from each sorted fraction and quantified by UV absorbance on a Nanodrop 2000c.

These data originate in a study of shared clonotypes between healthy human individuals (dated by TCRdb to between 2020 and 2021). For the wider study: A couple of women and three men aged 18 to 49 years were included in the cohort. To increase sequencing depth and limit assay-specific biases, TCR repertoire library preparation and sequencing were carried out by different laboratories using diverse techniques. Per donor, leukapheresis produced somewhere between about 0.94 and 9 billion PBMCs. Per donor, three plates each were used for CD4 naive and CD4 memory, two for CD8 naive, and one for CD8 memory. To estimate repertoire size and how much clonotypes are shared between individuals, the study performed deep sequencing of blood TCR repertoires from a few healthy adults. Study-wide conclusions, independent of this receptor: Sampling was limited to blood, and TCR repertoires in tissue likely differ from TCR repertoires in blood. Rarefaction of sorted-subset datasets indicated incomplete sequencing despite the large sequencing depth. Across a few donors, around 5% of naive CD4, roughly 3.3% of naive CD8, under 2.5% of memory CD4, and around 0.4% of memory CD8 clonotypes were shared. Larger estimated clonotype richness was generally found for naive subsets than for memory subsets. Because the study included only a small number of donors, the genetic and exposure-history diversity represented was limited. Compared with non-shared clonotypes, the clonotypes found in all four sorted-subset donors had higher generation probabilities. Pairwise subsampling led to the expectation that sequencing depth would affect the degree of clonotype sharing among donors.

Clipping removes 7 bases from V and 3 bases from J, with 5 as the unmatched junction base count. Per the germline V gene, ENHRY is the CDR1 and SYGVKD is the CDR2. From the cysteine up to the phenylalanine, the CDR3 has a length of 14 residues. Only the CDR3 region is kept as DNA, spanning 42 bases read in frame from base 1. TCR CDR3 regions were amplified from genomic DNA by multiplex PCR using the deep immunoSEQ assay. Extracted genomic DNA from each cell subset was distributed evenly across all wells of several immunoSEQ 96-well plates, and each plate was treated as a replicate. For sorted subsets, roughly 200 ng of genomic DNA, equivalent to roughly 33,000 T cell genomes, went into each replicate PCR. The purified libraries were quantified using a Qubit 3.0 fluorometer, sized with a Bioanalyzer 2100, and then quantified again using the KAPA Library Quantification kit. Every immunoSEQ 96-well plate was sequenced on a dedicated single-read 150-cycle Illumina NextSeq 550 flow cell. The study's processing was this. Because the immunoSEQ output included only junctional sequences and no quality scores, the filtering could not be the same as the filtering used for full-length reads. To assign V/J genes and CDR3, sequences were annotated using PyIR, a Python wrapper for IgBLAST v1.9, with IMGT germline references. Reads with weak V/J assignments (E-value above 1e-6), missing CDR3, stop codons, out-of-frame junctions, or ambiguous translated residues were removed. A V3J clonotype was defined by an identical inferred V gene, J gene, and CDR3 amino acid sequence. To compute the percentage overlap between repertoires, the number of shared unique clonotypes was divided by the size of the smaller repertoire. RTK rarefaction, the Chao1 estimator, and Recon v2.1 estimates of unobserved clonotypes were used to assess repertoire richness. For all TCRbeta clonotypes obtained by the gDNA method from several donors, generation probabilities were computed with OLGA. The immuneACCESS repertoire file appears here via TCRdb, limited to in-frame rearrangements. These files lack a portion of the clones; in checked studies, under half of the deficit traces to unresolved V genes, and the cause of the others is not known. V and J calls plus clone size are reproduced from that table; the DNA served to infer D and trimming. This sample lists millions of clones; roughly 94% were detected once. 0.13% of the sample is held by the ten biggest clonotypes.

This TCR was sampled from a man aged 18 to 30 in good health. The V gene is TRBV10-3 and the J gene is TRBJ2-7; 11 central bases correspond to TRBD1. Sequencing used naive CD4+ T cells sorted from blood. The meaning of the sample's cell subset or site label: CD45RA+ positively selected. The sequence in DNA is TGTGCCATCACCAACGGGACAGGGGGCTACGAGCAGTACTTC. Its protein reads: CAITNGTGGYEQYF.